The TCR beta chain under discussion was sequenced for a study of tumor-infiltrating lymphocytes in primary liver carcinoma. General observations from the study: Researchers report that only about 7-25% of top clones turned up in all five tumor regions. Whereas tumor region pairs overlapped more, tumor-adjacent and tumor-blood pairs overlapped less.

There are a few counts of this clonotype. The antigen remains undetermined. A constant-region primer served to make TCR beta cDNA from roughly 480 ng total RNA. ARM-PCR was slightly modified, and three nested multiplex PCR rounds with it gave rise to the TCR beta libraries. Researchers ran the first two PCR rounds for 9 to 10 cycles each with TRBV1-TRBV30 forward primers and a C-beta reverse primer. MiXCR, run by TCRdb on the multiplex PCR reads, gives a single entry per CDR3 protein. The table lists more than 90,000 distinct CDR3 sequences, around 66% of them singletons. Co-extraction of RNA and DNA was performed on roughly 20-34 mg of unsorted bulk tissue. Every tumor sample held more than 80% viable tumor cells. CDR1 and CDR2 (germline): SGHRS, YFSETQ. The CDR3 is 16 residues long. Trimming pared 4 bases from V and 8 bases from J, leaving 24 bases between.

The chain combines TRBV5-1 with TRBJ2-5; D tentatively fits TRBD1 or TRBD2 (6 bases each). The clonotype originates from a woman aged 55-69 years with primary liver carcinoma and hepatitis B virus infection. The specimen sequenced was liver tumor tissue from sampling region 2. Subset of the sample: tumor region T2, inferior pole. The CDR3 DNA sequence: TGCGCCAGCAGCATTGGACAGATAGGGGACTCAGCAACCCAGTACTTC. Encoded protein: CASSIGQIGDSATQYF.